The 20 T cell receptor beta chains listed next were all sequenced from one sample in a study of blood T cell repertoires in COVID-19. This table comes from immunoSEQ multiplex PCR, and its TCRdb copy is limited to in-frame clones, with some not included. The sample lists some 300,000 clones, around 92% occurring once. Sequencing was carried out using PBMCs or T cells enriched from blood (not recorded which). These receptors all stem from a woman aged 25 to 39 who had recovered from COVID-19.

The chain has TRBV5-1 and TRBJ1-2; no definite D call. Germline-derived CDR1 and CDR2 are SGHRS and YFSETQ. The CDR3 contains 13 residues. Between the trimmed V and J ends, which lost 0 bases and 6 bases, there was a span of 9 bases. The CDR3 region has the DNA TGCGCCAGCAGCTTGGTAACAGACGATGGCTACACCTTC. Residues: CASSLVTDDGYTF.

The rearrangement joins TRBV14 to TRBJ2-5; 14 bases map to TRBD2. The ends lost 5 bases at V and 4 bases at J; junction bases unmatched: 6. In germline, CDR1 is SGHDN, CDR2 FVKESK. This CDR3 comprises 16 residues. This CDR3 is CASSYHGTSGRETQYF. DNA for the CDR3: TGTGCCAGCAGCTACCACGGGACTAGCGGGAGAGAGACCCAGTACTTC.

The chain uses TRBV19 and TRBJ1-6; 7 bases fit TRBD1. The ends lost 5 bases at V and 9 bases at J; junction bases unmatched: 10. CDR1 and CDR2 from the germline V gene are LNHDA and SQIVND (reference sequence). This CDR3 has 15 amino acids. CDR3 in DNA: TGTGCCAGTAGTCCACCGACAGGGCCAGGTTCACCCCTCCACTTT. This codes for CASSPPTGPGSPLHF. Using reference TRBV19 and TRBJ1-6 for the parts outside the CDR3, the full variable domain is DGGITQSPKYLFRKEGQNVTLSCEQNLNHDAMYWYRQDPGQGLRLIYYSQIVNDFQKGDIAEGYSVSREKKESFPLTVTSAQKNPTAFYLCASSPPTGPGSPLHFGNGTRLTVT.

The chain employs TRBV3-1 (or the pseudogene TRBV3-2) and TRBJ2-1; no reliable D call. Germline values: CDR1 LGHDT, CDR2 YNNKEL (reference sequence). Trimming stripped 3 bases from V and 5 bases from J, with 5 bases between. The CDR3 consists of 12 residues. CDR3: CASSHADNEQFF. CDR3 DNA sequence: TGTGCCAGCAGCCACGCAGACAATGAGCAGTTCTTC.

The chain recombines TRBV19 with TRBJ2-2, with D maybe TRBD1 (6 bases). The germline CDR1 and CDR2 sequences are LNHDA and SQIVND (reference sequence). The CDR3 sequence is 14 residues long. V shed 4 bases and J shed 6 bases, with 12 bases lying between them. The CDR3 nucleotides are TGTGCCAGTAGTACTCCACAGGGCCCCGGGGAGCTGTTTTTT. It is translated as CASSTPQGPGELFF.

V gene TRBV9 combines with J gene TRBJ2-4; TRBD1 matches 8 bases. This CDR3 contains 18 residues. The germline V gene has CDR1 SGDLS and CDR2 YYNGEE. V shed 0 bases and J 0 bases; nucleotides not matched to a gene: 8. This CDR3 reads CASSVGIGDRGAKNIQYF. The CDR3 DNA sequence: TGTGCCAGCAGCGTAGGGATTGGAGACAGGGGAGCCAAAAACATTCAGTACTTC.

This clone was counted once. The chain combines TRBV7-6 with TRBJ2-7; D gene ambiguous. Germline CDR1 SGHVS, CDR2 FNYEAQ. This CDR3 has 13 residues. V was shortened by 0 bases and J by 4 bases, with 7 bases between the two germline ends. The CDR3 DNA follows: TGTGCCAGCAGCTTAGCGGTAGTTTACGAGCAGTACTTC. It encodes CASSLAVVYEQYF.

This chain links TRBV24-1 with TRBJ1-5, with 11 bases lining up with TRBD1. The ends lost 4 bases at V and 6 bases at J; junction bases unmatched: 10. The CDR3 length is 17 residues. Germline V gene sequence: CDR1 KGHDR, CDR2 SFDVKD. The CDR3 here is CATSDRPGTGGFQPQHF. The CDR3 DNA follows: TGTGCCACCAGTGACCGTCCCGGGACAGGGGGATTTCAGCCCCAGCATTTT.

The J gene is TRBJ2-1, the V gene TRBV7-9, with 7 bases that match TRBD1. Trimming removed 6 bases from V and 10 bases from J; junction bases left unmatched: 18. The CDR3 spans 16 residues. Per germline, CDR1 SEHNR and CDR2 FQNEAQ (reference sequence). The CDR3 loop is CASRRDRVIGNGEQFF. In nucleotides, the CDR3 is TGTGCCAGCAGACGTGACAGGGTAATCGGTAATGGCGAGCAGTTCTTC.

The chain combines TRBV6-5 with TRBJ1-5; perhaps TRBD1 as D (6 bases). The V end was cut by 10 bases, the J end by 7 bases, with 20 bases between. The CDR3 length is 14 residues. The V gene's germline CDR1 is MNHEY and CDR2 SVGAGI. CDR3 in DNA: TGTGCCACCCAGGACAGACCGGTAGGGCAGCCCCAGCATTTT. Its translation is CATQDRPVGQPQHF.

This chain connects TRBV6-6 to TRBJ2-7; 7 bases line up with TRBD1. Germline V gives CDR1 MNHNY, CDR2 SVGAGI (reference sequence). V shed 6 bases, J shed 6 bases, and the junction held 8 bases outside the gene matches. The CDR3 extends over 13 amino acids. CDR3 residues: CASRTTGSGEQYF. In DNA form, the CDR3 reads TGTGCCAGCAGAACGACAGGGTCGGGCGAGCAGTACTTC.

This clone appeared a few times. The gene calls are TRBV6-5 and TRBJ2-5; 7 bases agree with TRBD1. Trimming took 6 bases from V and 4 from J; bases not matched to a gene: 11. The CDR3 runs 15 residues. CDR1 MNHEY and CDR2 SVGAGI come from the germline V gene. In nucleotides, the CDR3 is TGTGCCAGCAGGCGGAATCGGGACAGCCTAGAGACCCAGTACTTC. Protein sequence: CASRRNRDSLETQYF.

This clone came up once. This chain joins TRBV21-1 and TRBJ2-7; TRBD1 reflects the table's D call only, with no check against the DNA. TRBV21-1 is a pseudogene locus. The CDR3 is 15 amino acids. CDR3 region: CASSIWTGGSAEQYF. DNA for the CDR3: TGTGCCAGCAGCATATGGACAGGGGGAAGTGCCGAGCAGTACTTC.

CDR3: CASSPRGTGMGTEAFF. In DNA, the CDR3 is TGTGCCAGCTCACCGCGTGGGACAGGGATGGGTACTGAAGCTTTCTTT. The V call is TRBV18, the J call TRBJ1-1, with 9 positions matching TRBD1. This CDR3 has 16 amino acids. The V and J ends lost 3 bases and 5 bases, in that order; junction bases with no gene match: 10. The germline gives CDR1 KGHSH, CDR2 LQKENI.

Here the CDR3 reads CATNPSGIYNEQFF. CDR3 DNA: TGTGCCACTAACCCAAGCGGGATTTACAATGAGCAGTTCTTC. The chain combines TRBV14 with TRBJ2-1; 7 bases are shared with TRBD2. The length of the CDR3 is 14 residues. Germline V gene sequence: CDR1 SGHDN, CDR2 FVKESK. Losses at the gene ends were 10 bases for V and 4 bases for J; bases not matched to a gene: 10.

V is TRBV18 and J is TRBJ2-7; TRBD2 aligns across 10 bases. The CDR3 contains 18 residues. V dropped 4 bases and J dropped 2; count of bases not matched to a gene: 14. Germline CDR1 and CDR2: KGHSH and LQKENI. CDR3 nucleotides: TGTGCCAGCTCACGTAACCGCTTAGGACTAGCGGCCGCCTACGAGCAGTACTTC. It codes for CASSRNRLGLAAAYEQYF.

V is TRBV6-6 and J is TRBJ1-6; D is unclear. The CDR3 sequence is 16 residues long. Germline assignment: CDR1 MNHNY and CDR2 SVGAGI (reference sequence). Trimming took 2 bases from V and 3 from J, leaving 11 bases between them. CDR3 residues: CASSYRLGVYNSPLHF. The CDR3, as DNA: TGTGCCAGCAGTTACAGGTTGGGAGTCTATAATTCACCCCTCCACTTT.

The chain links TRBV19 to TRBJ2-2, with 12 bases matching TRBD2. This CDR3 has 15 amino acids. CDR1 and CDR2 from the germline V gene are LNHDA and SQIVND (reference sequence). The junction had 4 bases not matched to a gene; V was cut back by 5 bases and J by 6 bases. DNA of the CDR3: TGTGCCAGTAGTGTTCCTAGCGGGAGGGCCGGGGAGCTGTTTTTT. Protein product: CASSVPSGRAGELFF.

The CDR3 here is CASSSSGEKLFF. CDR3 coding DNA: TGTGCCAGCAGTTCTAGCGGTGAAAAACTGTTTTTT. V and J are TRBV27 and TRBJ1-4; D not resolved. Trimming pared 4 bases from V and 7 bases from J, leaving 7 bases between. Germline lookup yields CDR1 MNHEY and CDR2 SMNVEV (reference sequence). CDR3 length: 12 amino acids.

The chain combines TRBV4-3 with TRBJ2-7, with 8 bases matching TRBD1. V was clipped by 7 bases and J by 2 bases; unmatched bases: 13. The CDR3 has 16 residues. Germline V lookup: CDR1 LGHNA, CDR2 YSLEER. The CDR3 bases are TGCGCCAGCAAGGGACAGGTCGCATATACCACCTACGAGCAGTACTTC. As protein: CASKGQVAYTTYEQYF.